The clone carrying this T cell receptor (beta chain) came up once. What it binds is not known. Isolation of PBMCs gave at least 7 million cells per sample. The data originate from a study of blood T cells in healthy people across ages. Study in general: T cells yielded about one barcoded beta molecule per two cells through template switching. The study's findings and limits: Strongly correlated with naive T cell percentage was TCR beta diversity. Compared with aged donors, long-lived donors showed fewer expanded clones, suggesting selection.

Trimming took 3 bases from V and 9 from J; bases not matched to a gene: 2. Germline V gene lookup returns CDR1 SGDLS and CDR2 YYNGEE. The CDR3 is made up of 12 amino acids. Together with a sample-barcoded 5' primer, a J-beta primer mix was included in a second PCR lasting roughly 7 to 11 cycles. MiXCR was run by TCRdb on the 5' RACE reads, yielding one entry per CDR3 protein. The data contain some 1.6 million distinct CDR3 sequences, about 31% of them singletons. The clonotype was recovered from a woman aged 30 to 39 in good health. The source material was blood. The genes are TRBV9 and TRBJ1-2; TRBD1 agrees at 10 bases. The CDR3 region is CASSGQGASYTF. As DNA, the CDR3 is TGTGCCAGCAGCGGACAGGGGGCTAGCTACACCTTC. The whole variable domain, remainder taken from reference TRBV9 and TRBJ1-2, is DSGVTQTPKHLITATGQRVTLRCSPRSGDLSVYWYQQSLDQGLQFLIQYYNGEERAKGNILERFSAQQFPDLHSELNLSSLELGDSALYFCASSGQGASYTFGSGTRLTVV.